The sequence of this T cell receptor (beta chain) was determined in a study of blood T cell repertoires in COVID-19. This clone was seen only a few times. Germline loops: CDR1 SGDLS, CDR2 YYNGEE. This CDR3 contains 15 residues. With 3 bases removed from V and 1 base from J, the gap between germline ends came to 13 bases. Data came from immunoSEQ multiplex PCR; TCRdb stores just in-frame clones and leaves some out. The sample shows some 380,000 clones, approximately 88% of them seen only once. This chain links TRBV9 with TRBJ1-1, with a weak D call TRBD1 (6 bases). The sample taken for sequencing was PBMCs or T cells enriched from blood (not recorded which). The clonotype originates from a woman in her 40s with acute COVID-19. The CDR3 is CASSAHQQGNTEAFF. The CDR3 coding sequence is TGTGCCAGCAGCGCCCATCAACAGGGGAACACTGAAGCTTTCTTT.